Sequencing of this T cell receptor beta chain was carried out in a study of CXCR3-negative and CXCR3-positive naive CD8 T cells. Findings of the study overall: Upon cryopreservation, CXCR3 expression partially decreased, and most assays used fresh PBMCs. Memory CD8+ cells showed much lower diversity, while both naive subsets were comparably high. CXCR3-positive naive cells had more hydrophobic TRB CDR3s than CXCR3-negative naive cells.

Regarding this clonotype: Its specificity is not known.

Subsets of CD8+ T cells were each sorted in triplicate at around 320,000 cells apiece. UMI labels and 5' RACE were used to prepare the TRB cDNA libraries. Using the 5' RACE reads, TCRdb records one entry per CDR3 protein without DNA. Here the sample table reports over 100,000 distinct CDR3 sequences. This CDR3 region has 14 residues. Germline assignment: CDR1 MDHEN and CDR2 SYDVKM. Material for sequencing was naive CXCR3- CD8+ T cells from blood. Subset defined: CD45RO-CCR7+CD27+CD95- naive CD8+ T cells lacking CXCR3 (TNR3-). The rearrangement uses TRBV28 and TRBJ1-2. The TCR originated in a human donor in good health. Some clones in this sample may be carry-over from other donors' samples. CDR3 region: CASSLIRSDYGYTF.